This T cell receptor beta chain was sequenced in a study of patients and donors after allogeneic stem cell transplantation. TCRdb re-derived calls from the RT-PCR reads in MiXCR, one entry per CDR3 protein. The data show 800,000 to 1,000,000 distinct CDR3 sequences, about a sixth seen once. This clonotype was detected ten times or more. CDR1 is SGHTA and CDR2 is FQGNSA in the germline V gene. V was shortened by 5 bases and J by 10 bases, with 11 bases between the two germline ends. This CDR3 has 11 residues. The TCR originated in a human donor who was either an allogeneic HSCT recipient or a stem cell or donor lymphocyte infusion donor (not recorded which). It is not recorded whose cells these are; they may come from a transplant donor. Source material: blood, either unsorted or a sorted T cell fraction (not recorded which). The V and J genes are TRBV7-2 and TRBJ2-5; D is ambiguous. This CDR3 is CASSQAVDQYF. In nucleotides, the CDR3 is TGTGCCAGCAGCCAGGCCGTCGACCAGTACTTC.